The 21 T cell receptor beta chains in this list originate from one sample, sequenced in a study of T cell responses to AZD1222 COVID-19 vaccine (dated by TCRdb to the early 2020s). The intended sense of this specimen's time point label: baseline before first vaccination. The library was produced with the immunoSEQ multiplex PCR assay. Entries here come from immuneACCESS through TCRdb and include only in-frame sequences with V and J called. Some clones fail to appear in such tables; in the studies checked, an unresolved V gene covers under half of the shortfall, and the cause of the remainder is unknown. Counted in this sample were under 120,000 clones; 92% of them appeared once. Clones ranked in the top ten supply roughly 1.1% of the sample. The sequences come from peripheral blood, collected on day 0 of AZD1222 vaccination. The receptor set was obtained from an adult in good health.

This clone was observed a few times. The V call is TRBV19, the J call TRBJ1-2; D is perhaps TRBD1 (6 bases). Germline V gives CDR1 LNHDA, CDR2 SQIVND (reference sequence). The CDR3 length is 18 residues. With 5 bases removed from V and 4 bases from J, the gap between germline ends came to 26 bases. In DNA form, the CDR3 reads TGTGCCAGTAGTCCCCTCCGTGGGGCGACAGGACATACCTATGGCTACACCTTC. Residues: CASSPLRGATGHTYGYTF.

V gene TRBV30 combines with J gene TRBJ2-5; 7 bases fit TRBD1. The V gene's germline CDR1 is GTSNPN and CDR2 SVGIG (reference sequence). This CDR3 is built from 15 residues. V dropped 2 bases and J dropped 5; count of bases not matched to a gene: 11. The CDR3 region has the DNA TGTGCCTGGAGTCTAGGGACAGCTGCGGGCGAGACCCAGTACTTC. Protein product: CAWSLGTAAGETQYF.

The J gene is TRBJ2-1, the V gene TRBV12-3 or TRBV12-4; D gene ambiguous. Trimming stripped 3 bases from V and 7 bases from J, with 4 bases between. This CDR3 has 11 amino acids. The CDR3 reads CASSFENEQFF. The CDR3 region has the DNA TGTGCCAGCAGTTTTGAGAATGAGCAGTTCTTC.

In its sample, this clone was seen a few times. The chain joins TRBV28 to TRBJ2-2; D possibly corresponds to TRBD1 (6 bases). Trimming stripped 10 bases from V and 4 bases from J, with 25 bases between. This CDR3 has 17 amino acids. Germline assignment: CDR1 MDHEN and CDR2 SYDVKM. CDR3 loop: CATRPVTRGYGTGELFF. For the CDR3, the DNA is TGTGCCACCCGGCCCGTAACCAGGGGATACGGCACCGGGGAGCTGTTTTTT.

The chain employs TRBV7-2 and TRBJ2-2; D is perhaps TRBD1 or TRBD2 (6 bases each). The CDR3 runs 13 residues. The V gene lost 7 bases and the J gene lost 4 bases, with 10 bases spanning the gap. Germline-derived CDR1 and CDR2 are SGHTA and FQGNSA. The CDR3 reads CASNRGRTGELFF. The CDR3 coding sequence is TGTGCCAGCAATCGGGGGCGCACCGGGGAGCTGTTTTTT.

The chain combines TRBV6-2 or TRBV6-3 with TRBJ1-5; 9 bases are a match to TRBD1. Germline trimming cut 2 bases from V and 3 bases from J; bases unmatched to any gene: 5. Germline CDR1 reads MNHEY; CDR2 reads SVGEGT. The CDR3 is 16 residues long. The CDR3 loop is CASSYTRDRANQPQHF. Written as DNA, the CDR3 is TGTGCCAGCAGTTACACCCGGGACAGGGCCAATCAGCCCCAGCATTTT.

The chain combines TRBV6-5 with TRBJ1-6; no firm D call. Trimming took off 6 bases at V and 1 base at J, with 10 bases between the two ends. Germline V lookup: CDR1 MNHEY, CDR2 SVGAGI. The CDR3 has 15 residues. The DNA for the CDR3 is TGTGCCAGCAGCCAAAAGGGTTCCTATAATTCACCCCTCCACTTT. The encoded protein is CASSQKGSYNSPLHF.

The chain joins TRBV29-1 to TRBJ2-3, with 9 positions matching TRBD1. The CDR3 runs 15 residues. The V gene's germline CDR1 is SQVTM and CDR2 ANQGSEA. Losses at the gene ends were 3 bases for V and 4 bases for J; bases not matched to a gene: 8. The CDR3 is CSVEGGTGRSDTQYF. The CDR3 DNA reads TGCAGCGTTGAGGGCGGGACAGGGAGGTCAGATACGCAGTATTTT.

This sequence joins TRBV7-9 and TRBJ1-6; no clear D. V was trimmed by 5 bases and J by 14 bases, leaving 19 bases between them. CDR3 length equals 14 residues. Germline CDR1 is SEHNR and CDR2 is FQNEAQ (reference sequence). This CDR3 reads CASSPLRSGKALHF. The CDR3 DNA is TGTGCCAGCAGCCCCCTAAGGTCGGGAAAAGCCCTCCACTTT.

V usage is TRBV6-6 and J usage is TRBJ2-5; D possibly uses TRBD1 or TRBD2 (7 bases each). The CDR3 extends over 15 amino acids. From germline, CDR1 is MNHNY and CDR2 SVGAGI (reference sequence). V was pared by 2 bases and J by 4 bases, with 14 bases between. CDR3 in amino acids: CASSYPGGVPETQYF. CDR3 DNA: TGTGCCAGCAGTTACCCAGGGGGGGTTCCAGAGACCCAGTACTTC.

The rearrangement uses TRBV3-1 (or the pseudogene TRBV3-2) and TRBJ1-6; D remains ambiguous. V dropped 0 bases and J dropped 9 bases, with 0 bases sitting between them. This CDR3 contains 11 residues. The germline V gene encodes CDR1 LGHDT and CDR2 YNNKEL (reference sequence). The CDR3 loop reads CASSQDSPLHF. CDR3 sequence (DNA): TGTGCCAGCAGCCAAGATTCACCCCTCCACTTT.

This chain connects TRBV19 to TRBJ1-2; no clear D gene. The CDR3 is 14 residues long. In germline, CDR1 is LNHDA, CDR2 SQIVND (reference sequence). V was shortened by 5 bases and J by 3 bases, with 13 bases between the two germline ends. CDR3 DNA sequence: TGTGCCAGTAGTCCTCCGTGGGTGTACTATGGCTACACCTTC. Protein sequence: CASSPPWVYYGYTF.

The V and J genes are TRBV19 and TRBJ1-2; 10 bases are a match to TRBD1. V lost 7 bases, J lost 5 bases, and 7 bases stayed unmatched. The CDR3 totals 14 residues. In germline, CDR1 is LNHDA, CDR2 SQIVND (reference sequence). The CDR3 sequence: CASMAGTGDYGYTF. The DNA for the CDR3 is TGTGCCAGTATGGCCGGGACAGGGGATTATGGCTACACCTTC.

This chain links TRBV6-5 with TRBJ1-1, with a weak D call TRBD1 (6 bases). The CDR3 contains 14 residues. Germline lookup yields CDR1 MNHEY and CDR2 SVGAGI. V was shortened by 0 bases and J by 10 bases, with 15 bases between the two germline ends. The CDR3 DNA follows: TGTGCCAGCAGTTACTCGGTGCAGGGGATGGGAGCTTTCTTT. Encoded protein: CASSYSVQGMGAFF.

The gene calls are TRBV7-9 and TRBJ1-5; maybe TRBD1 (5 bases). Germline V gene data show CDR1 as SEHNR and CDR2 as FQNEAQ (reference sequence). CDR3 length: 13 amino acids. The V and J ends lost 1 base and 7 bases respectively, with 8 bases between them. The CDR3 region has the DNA TGTGCCAGCAGCTTAGTGGCAGGGCAGCCCCAGCATTTT. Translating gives CASSLVAGQPQHF.

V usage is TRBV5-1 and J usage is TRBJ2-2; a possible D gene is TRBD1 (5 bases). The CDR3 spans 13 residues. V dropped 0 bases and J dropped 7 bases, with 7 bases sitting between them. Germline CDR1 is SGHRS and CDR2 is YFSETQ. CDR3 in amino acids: CASSLAGLGELFF. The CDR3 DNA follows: TGCGCCAGCAGCTTGGCAGGGCTCGGGGAGCTGTTTTTT.

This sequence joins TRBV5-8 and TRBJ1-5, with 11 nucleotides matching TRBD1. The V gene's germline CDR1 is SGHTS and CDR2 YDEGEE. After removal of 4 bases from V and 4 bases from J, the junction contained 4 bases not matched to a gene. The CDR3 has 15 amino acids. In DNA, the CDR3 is TGTGCCAGCAGCGCGGGACAGGGGGGGAATCAGCCCCAGCATTTT. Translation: CASSAGQGGNQPQHF.

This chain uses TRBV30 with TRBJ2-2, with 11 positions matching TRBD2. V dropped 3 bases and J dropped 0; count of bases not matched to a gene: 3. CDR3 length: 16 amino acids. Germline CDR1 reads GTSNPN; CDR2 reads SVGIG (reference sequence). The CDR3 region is CAWRLAGGSNTGELFF. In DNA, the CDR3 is TGTGCCTGGAGGCTAGCGGGAGGCTCGAACACCGGGGAGCTGTTTTTT.

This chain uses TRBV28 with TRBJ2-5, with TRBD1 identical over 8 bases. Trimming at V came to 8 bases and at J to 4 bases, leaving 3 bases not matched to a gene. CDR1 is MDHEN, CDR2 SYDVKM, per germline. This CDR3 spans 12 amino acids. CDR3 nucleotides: TGTGCCAGCCGAACAGGGGGAGAGACCCAGTACTTC. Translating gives CASRTGGETQYF.

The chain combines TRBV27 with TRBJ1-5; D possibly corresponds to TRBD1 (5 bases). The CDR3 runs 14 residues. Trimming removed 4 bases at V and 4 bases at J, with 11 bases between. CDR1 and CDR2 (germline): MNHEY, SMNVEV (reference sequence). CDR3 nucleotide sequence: TGTGCCAGCAGTTGGACCGGGGGAAATCAGCCCCAGCATTTT. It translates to CASSWTGGNQPQHF.

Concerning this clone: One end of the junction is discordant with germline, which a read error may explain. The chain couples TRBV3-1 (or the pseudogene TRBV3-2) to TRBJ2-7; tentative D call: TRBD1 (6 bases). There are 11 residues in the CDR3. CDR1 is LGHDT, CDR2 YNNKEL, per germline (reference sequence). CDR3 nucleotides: TGTGCCAGCAGCCTCTTGGGGGCCCTACACTTC. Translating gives CASSLLGALHF.